This T cell receptor beta chain was sequenced during a study of CXCR3-negative and CXCR3-positive naive CD8 T cells. 5' RACE with UMI labels generated the TRB cDNA libraries. Reprocessing the 5' RACE reads, TCRdb reports a single entry for every CDR3 protein and omits DNA. This sample's table has fewer than 55,000 distinct CDR3 sequences. Subsets of CD8+ T cells were each sorted in triplicate at around 320,000 cells apiece. The germline V gene has CDR1 LGHNA and CDR2 YNFKEQ. The CDR3 loop spans 14 amino acids. This receptor was obtained from a human donor in good health. Some clones in this sample may be carry-over from other donors' samples. The chain employs TRBV4-2 and TRBJ1-5; the D gene TCRdb calls, TRBD1, cannot be checked with no DNA. Sequencing was done on a sample of naive CXCR3- CD8+ T cells from blood. Subset of the sample: CD45RO-CCR7+CD27+CD95- naive CD8+ T cells lacking CXCR3 (TNR3-). CDR3 in amino acids: CASSPGGDDQPQHF.